The source of this T cell receptor (beta chain) is a study of cytomegalovirus exposure and HLA in healthy donors (dated by TCRdb to the late 2010s). About the investigation overall: According to an earlier analysis of a few hundred of the donors, about 179 million T cells yielded over 90 million unique TCR beta sequences and roughly 280 Gb of sequence data. On average, 235,054 unique TCR beta nucleotide sequences were sequenced per donor among a few hundred genotyped donors of the cohort, with roughly 19% of those sequences being non-productive. Typing coverage varied by locus: about 629-630 donors for A, B, C, DRB1 and DQB1; roughly 560 for DQA1; 606 for DPA1; about 450 for DPB1. Rather than drawing on any new phenotypic data, the later analysis identified candidate immune exposures from TCR beta sequences and the way those sequences occurred across donors. Around 320 gigabases of sequencing data and approximately 85 million unique TCR sequences were included in an early release covering around 650 HLA-typed donors. Of the 398 genotyped donors, 81% fell in the genetic ancestry cluster associated with self-reported Caucasian donors. Genome-wide SNP genotypes for about three fifths of the 666 donors were used in a later genetic analysis, which treated that subset as a discovery cohort. Because of strong linkage in the cohort, roughly 5 DR-DQ haplotypes were treated as single units for association and clustering. To predict cytomegalovirus infection status, the study combined high-throughput TCR immunosequencing, statistical association of individual TCRs with disease status, and machine learning. In an earlier analysis of around 540 of the donors, high-throughput TCR beta sequencing was used to judge whether each TCR beta V gene segment behaved as functional or pseudogenic. The study aimed to test whether signatures of past pathogen exposure could be identified by cataloging public T cell receptors. Alongside the repertoire data, information on donor age, sex, ethnicity and CMV serostatus was compiled. A separate validation cohort of 100 to 150 different subjects was used in addition to the roughly 700-subject first cohort. To study patterns of TCR occurrence, a later analysis re-analyzed previously published TCR beta repertoires from several hundred donors and added high-resolution HLA genotyping. HLA typing included class I and class II loci at four-digit resolution. The study used immunosequencing to profile the T cell repertoires of around 600 subjects and linked those repertoires to cytomegalovirus serostatus. All discovery cohort repertoires had been generated using a single sequencing platform.

The CDR3, cysteine through phenylalanine, is 16 amino acids long. Only CDR3 DNA remains: 48 bases, in frame from the first base. V is reduced by 1 base and J by 1 base, leaving a spacing of 11 bases between them. The germline V gene gives CDR1 as SGHAT and CDR2 as FQNNGV. The cohort comprised fewer than 700 healthy bone marrow donors. All cohort members were sampled while nominally healthy, although unrecorded immune exposures were likely present. The donor tested CMV seropositive, placing the donor among the 289 seropositive members of the cohort. A peripheral blood sample was collected from each donor, and TCR beta sequencing was performed on peripheral blood mononuclear cells. Genomic DNA extraction from the blood cell samples was performed with the Qiagen DNeasy Blood Extraction Kit. Preparation of the library involved the immunoSEQ multiplex PCR assay. For the multiplex PCR, a mixture combining 60 forward primers for TCR Vbeta segments and 13 reverse primers for TCR Jbeta segments was used. The CDR3 region of rearranged TCR beta genes was amplified from genomic DNA with a multiplex PCR assay. The Illumina HiSeq System was used to sequence the amplified TCR beta libraries as 87-base-pair reads. As for how the authors treated the data: A later analysis counted approximately 76 million unique TCR beta chains across the 640 or so repertoires, and around 12 million of these chains were shared by at least two donors. To remove PCR and sequencing errors, raw reads were error-corrected and collapsed into unique sequences using a nearest-neighbor algorithm that merged closely related sequences. To assign V, D and J gene segments, CDR3 sequences were aligned to IMGT reference sequences. Each retained sequence needed at least a six-nucleotide match to both a V gene segment and a J gene segment. A rearrangement counted as productive if the CDR3 had no stop codons and remained in frame with V and J, and every other rearrangement counted as non-productive. CDR3 was defined by IMGT convention, running from the second conserved V-encoded cysteine to the conserved J-encoded phenylalanine. In an earlier analysis of some 550 of the donors, sequences lacking an unambiguous match to a single V gene segment were excluded. In an earlier analysis of approximately 500 of the donors, a V segment was called functional when productive rearrangements were above 56.7%, and segregating when the standard deviation between donors exceeded 5%. A statistical classification framework was built to diagnose cytomegalovirus status from the catalog of TCR beta chain sequences. In a later analysis, TCR nucleotide sequences were compared against IMGT/GENE-DB human TR gene sequences so that V and J genes could be assigned. Using the TCRdist pipeline, a later analysis assigned CDR3 sequences along with most-parsimonious VDJ recombination scenarios. In a later analysis, each TCR beta chain was defined by its CDR3 amino acid sequence together with its V-gene family, and reads lacking a unique V-gene family were excluded. A later analysis removed 600 or so highly shared, low-generation-probability nucleotide sequences to deal with suspected cross-contamination and a sequencing artifact. In a later analysis, a clonal expansion index was calculated for each public chain from normalized within-repertoire ranks of inferred template counts. In a later analysis, generation probabilities were computed with a VDJ recombination model fitted to out-of-frame rearrangements, and the resulting probabilities were checked against IGoR. In a later analysis, TCR-TCR, TCR-HLA and TCR-CMV co-occurrence was scored with hypergeometric tests, and a repertoire-size bias correction was applied to TCR pairs. To estimate false discovery rates, a later analysis permuted the HLA or CMV assignments 20 times. In a later analysis, co-occurring TCRs were grouped using DBSCAN, with TCRdist sequence similarity added in when clustering inside HLA-allele-positive subsets. Co-occurrence clustering excluded repertoires with fewer than 30,000 or more than 120,000 public chains, plus five with anomalous nucleotide sharing. This is the immuneACCESS table as TCRdb keeps it, with only in-frame sequences that have V and J called. A part of the clones is gone; compared with another copy, unresolved V genes explain less than half, and the rest is unexplained. V, J and clone size were drawn from that table, and D and trimming were deduced from the DNA. This sample gives 85,000 to 100,000 clones in total; approximately 85% of them show up just once. The ten largest clones represent roughly 5.5% of the sample.

A note on this clone: Which antigen it targets is not known. No much larger clone exists at a distance of one base, and base qualities are not known.

Here is what the overall study found, with its caveats: A later genetic analysis reported fewer N-insertions in productive TCRs among donors in an Asian-associated ancestry cluster than the approximately 670-donor mean. Most TCR sequences were seen in very few donors, while some public TCRs were found in many individuals. The 87-base-pair reads could not distinguish some IMGT-functional V segments, including TRBV6-2 and TRBV6-3, so those segments were excluded. Sequencing depth was assumed to be roughly uniform across donors in the presence/absence analyses, though that assumption may not hold. The classifier was reported to diagnose cytomegalovirus status with high specificity and sensitivity in both the original cohort and the validation cohort. A group of highly shared sequence variants was considered likely to be a technical artifact of the sequencing pipeline. The cohort was sequenced for TCR beta chains only, and without alpha or paired-chain data the features that could be detected were limited. In a later analysis, some 18,000 TCR beta sequences were associated with specific HLA alleles at a false discovery rate of 0.05. According to a later analysis, most CMV-associated TCR beta chains appeared to be HLA-restricted, and the HLA associations seemed to be driven largely by CMV exposure. Broadly in line with IMGT annotations, most TCR beta V segments showed up in productive rearrangements about 90% or about 30% of the time in an earlier analysis of 587 of the donors. A few of the identified cytomegalovirus-associated TCR beta chains were confirmed in vitro to be specific for cytomegalovirus antigens. A total of 150 to 200 TCR beta chains were listed by the study as associated with cytomegalovirus. Compared with equally common non-associated chains, HLA-associated TCR beta chains in a later analysis were more clonally expanded and had lower generation probabilities. Linkage disequilibrium might explain the correlated functional status among segregating V segments, but an unknown experimental factor could not be excluded. Because counts were too low, about 15 rarely observed V segments, including chromosome 9 orphons, were left out of the earlier analysis of 500 to 650 of the donors. Because HLA typing was missing for some donors at each locus, association tests included only the typed subset. According to a later analysis, parvovirus B19, influenza, CMV and Epstein-Barr virus appeared linked to several top co-occurrence clusters. When HLA alleles, especially DR and DQ, strongly co-occurred, TCR associations were difficult to assign to individual alleles. Immune exposure information for the cohort was limited to CMV serostatus. A later analysis found that TCR association rates varied across HLA loci, with DRB1 alleles showing the most associated TCRs and HLA-C alleles the fewest. The authors suggested that the approach could potentially be generalized to other disease states and immunological phenotypes. V-gene and J-gene trimming of TCR beta chains was associated with a missense DCLRE1C variant in a later genetic analysis, and the association was replicated in an independent cohort. A further reported finding was that TCR beta sequences accurately predicted the HLA-A and HLA-B alleles for most subjects in the first cohort.

The clonotype originates from a woman younger than 30 in good health and CMV-seropositive. The V and J genes are TRBV11-2 and TRBJ1-3; the D segment cannot be called with confidence. Sequencing input: PBMCs. The DNA reads TGTGCCAGCAGCTTAGCCTGGGCAGGATCTGGAAACACCATATATTTT. Translated, it gives CASSLAWAGSGNTIYF.